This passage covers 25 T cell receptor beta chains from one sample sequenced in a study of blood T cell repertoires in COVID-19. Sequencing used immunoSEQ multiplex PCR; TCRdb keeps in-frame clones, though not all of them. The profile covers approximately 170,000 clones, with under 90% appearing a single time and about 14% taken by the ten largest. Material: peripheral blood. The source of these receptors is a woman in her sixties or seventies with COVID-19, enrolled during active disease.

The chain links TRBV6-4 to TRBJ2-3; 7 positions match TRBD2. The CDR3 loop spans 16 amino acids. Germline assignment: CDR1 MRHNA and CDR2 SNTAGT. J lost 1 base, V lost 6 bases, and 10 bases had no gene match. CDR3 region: CASSEAAGIGTDTQYF. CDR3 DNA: TGTGCCAGCAGCGAGGCAGCGGGAATTGGCACAGATACGCAGTATTTT.

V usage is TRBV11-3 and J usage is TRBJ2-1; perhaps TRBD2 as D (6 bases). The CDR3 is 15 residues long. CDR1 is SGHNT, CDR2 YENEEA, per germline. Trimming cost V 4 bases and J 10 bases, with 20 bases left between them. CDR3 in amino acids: CASSSKRADPGEQFF. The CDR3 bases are TGTGCCAGCAGCTCAAAGCGGGCCGACCCCGGGGAGCAGTTCTTC. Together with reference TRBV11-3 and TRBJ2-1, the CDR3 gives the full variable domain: EAGVVQSPRYKIIEKKQPVAFWCNPISGHNTLYWYLQNLGQGPELLIRYENEEAVDDSQLPKDRFSAERLKGVDSTLKIQPAELGDSAVYLCASSSKRADPGEQFFGPGTRLTVL.

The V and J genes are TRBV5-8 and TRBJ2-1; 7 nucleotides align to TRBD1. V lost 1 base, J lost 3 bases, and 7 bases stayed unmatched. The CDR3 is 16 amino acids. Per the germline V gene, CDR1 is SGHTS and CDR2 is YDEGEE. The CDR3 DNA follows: TGTGCCAGCAGCTTGAGAGGCAGGGGGAGCTACAATGAGCAGTTCTTC. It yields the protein CASSLRGRGSYNEQFF.

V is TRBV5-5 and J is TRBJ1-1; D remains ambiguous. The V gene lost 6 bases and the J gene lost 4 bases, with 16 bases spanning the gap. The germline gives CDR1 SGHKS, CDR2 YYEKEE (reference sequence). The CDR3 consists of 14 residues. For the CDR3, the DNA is TGTGCCAGCACCCTTGGAGGTCCCAGCACTGAAGCTTTCTTT. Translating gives CASTLGGPSTEAFF.

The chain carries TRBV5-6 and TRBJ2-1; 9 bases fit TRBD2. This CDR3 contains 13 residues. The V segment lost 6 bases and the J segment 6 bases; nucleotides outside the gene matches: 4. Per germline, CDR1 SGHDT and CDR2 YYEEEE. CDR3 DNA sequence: TGTGCCAGCAAGGGAGCGGGGGGCAATGAGCAGTTCTTC. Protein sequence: CASKGAGGNEQFF.

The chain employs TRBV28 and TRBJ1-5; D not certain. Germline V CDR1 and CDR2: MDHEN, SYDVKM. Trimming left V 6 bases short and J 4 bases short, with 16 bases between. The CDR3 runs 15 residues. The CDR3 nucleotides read TGTGCCAGCAGCCAGTCGGGCGCGGGGAATCAGCCCCAGCATTTT. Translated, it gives CASSQSGAGNQPQHF.

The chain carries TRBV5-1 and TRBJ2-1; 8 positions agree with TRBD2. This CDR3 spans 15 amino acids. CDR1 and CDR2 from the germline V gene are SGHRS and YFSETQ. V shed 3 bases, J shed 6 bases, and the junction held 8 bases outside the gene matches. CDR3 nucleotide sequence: TGCGCCAGCAGCTCCCTCCGTCTAGCGGGCAATGAGCAGTTCTTC. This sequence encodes CASSSLRLAGNEQFF.

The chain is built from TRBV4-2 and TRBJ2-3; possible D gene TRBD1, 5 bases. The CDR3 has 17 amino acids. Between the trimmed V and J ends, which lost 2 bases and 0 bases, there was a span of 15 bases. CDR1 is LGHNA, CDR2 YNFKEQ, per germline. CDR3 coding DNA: TGTGCCAGCAGCCAATACGACAGCCGTCCTAGCACAGATACGCAGTATTTT. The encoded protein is CASSQYDSRPSTDTQYF.

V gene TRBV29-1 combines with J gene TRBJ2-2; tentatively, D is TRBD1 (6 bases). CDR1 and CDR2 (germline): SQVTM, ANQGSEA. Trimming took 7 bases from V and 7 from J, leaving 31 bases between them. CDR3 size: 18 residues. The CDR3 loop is CSATKLHGQLNLGGELFF. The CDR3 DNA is TGCAGCGCCACAAAATTACACGGACAGCTAAACTTGGGCGGGGAGCTGTTTTTT.

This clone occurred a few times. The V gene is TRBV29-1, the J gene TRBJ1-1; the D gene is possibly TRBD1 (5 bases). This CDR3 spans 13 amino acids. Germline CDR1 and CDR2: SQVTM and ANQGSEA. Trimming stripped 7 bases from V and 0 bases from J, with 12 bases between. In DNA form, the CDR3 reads TGCAGCGCTTCTACAGGAATGAACACTGAAGCTTTCTTT. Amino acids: CSASTGMNTEAFF.

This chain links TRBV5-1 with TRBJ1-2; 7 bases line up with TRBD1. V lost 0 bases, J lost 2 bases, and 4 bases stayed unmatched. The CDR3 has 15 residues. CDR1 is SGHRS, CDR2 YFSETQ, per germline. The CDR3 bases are TGCGCCAGCAGCTTGGAGGGGGCGCTGAACTATGGCTACACCTTC. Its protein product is CASSLEGALNYGYTF.

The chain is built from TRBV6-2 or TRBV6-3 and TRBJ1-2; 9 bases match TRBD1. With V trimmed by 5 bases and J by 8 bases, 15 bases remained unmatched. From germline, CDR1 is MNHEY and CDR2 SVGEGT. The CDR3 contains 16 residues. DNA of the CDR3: TGTGCCAGCAGTAGATCGGGACAGGGACGTCTAGGGGGCTACACCTTC. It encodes CASSRSGQGRLGGYTF.

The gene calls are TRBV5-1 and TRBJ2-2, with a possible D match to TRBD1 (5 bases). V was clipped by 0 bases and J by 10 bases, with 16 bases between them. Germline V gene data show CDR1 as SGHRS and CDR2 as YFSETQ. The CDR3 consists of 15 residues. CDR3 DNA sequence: TGCGCCAGCAGCTTGGCCGCGAAGGGGTTAGAGGAGCTGTTTTTT. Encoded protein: CASSLAAKGLEELFF.

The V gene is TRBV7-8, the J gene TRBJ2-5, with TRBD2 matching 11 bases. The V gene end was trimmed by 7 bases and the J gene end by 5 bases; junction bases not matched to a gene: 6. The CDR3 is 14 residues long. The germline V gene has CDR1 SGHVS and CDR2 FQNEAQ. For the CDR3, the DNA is TGTGCCAGCAACAATCTAGCGGGAGGTGAGACCCAGTACTTC. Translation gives CASNNLAGGETQYF.

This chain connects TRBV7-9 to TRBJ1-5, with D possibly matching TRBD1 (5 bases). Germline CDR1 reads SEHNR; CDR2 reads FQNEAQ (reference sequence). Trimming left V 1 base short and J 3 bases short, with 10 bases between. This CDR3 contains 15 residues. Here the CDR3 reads CASSLGTGNNQPQHF. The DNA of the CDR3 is TGTGCCAGCAGCTTAGGAACAGGTAACAATCAGCCCCAGCATTTT. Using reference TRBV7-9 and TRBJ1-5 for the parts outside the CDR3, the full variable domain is DTGVSQNPRHKITKRGQNVTFRCDPISEHNRLYWYRQTLGQGPEFLTYFQNEAQLEKSRLLSDRFSAERPKGSFSTLEIQRTEQGDSAMYLCASSLGTGNNQPQHFGDGTRLSIL.

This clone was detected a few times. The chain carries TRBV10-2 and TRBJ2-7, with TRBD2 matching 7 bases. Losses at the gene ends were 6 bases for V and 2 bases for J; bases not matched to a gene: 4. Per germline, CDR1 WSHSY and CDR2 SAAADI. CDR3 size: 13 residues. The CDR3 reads CASRQAGTYEQYV. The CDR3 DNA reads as TGCGCCAGCAGGCAAGCGGGGACCTACGAGCAGTACGTC.

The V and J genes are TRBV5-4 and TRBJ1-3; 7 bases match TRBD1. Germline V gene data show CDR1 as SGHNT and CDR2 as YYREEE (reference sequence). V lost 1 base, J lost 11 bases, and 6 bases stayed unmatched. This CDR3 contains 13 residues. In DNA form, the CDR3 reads TGTGCCAGCAGCTTGTTCGGGACAGAAGCCATATATTTT. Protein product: CASSLFGTEAIYF.

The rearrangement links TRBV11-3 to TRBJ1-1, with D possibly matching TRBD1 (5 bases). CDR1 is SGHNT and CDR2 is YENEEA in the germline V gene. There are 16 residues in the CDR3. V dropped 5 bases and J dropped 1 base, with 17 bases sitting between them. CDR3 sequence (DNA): TGTGCCAGCAGCATCAACCAGGGCTCGGGGAACACTGAAGCTTTCTTT. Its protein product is CASSINQGSGNTEAFF.

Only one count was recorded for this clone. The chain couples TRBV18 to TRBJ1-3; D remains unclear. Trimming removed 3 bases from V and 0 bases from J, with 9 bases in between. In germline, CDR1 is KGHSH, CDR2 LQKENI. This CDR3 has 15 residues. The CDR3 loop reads CASSPSSRSGNTIYF. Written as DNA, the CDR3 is TGTGCCAGCTCACCTTCTTCCCGCTCTGGAAACACCATATATTTT.

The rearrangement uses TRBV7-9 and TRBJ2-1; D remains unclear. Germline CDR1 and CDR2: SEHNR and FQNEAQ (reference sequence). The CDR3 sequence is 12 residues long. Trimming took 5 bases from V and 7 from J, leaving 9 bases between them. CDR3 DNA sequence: TGTGCCAGCAGCCCAAAACTGAATGAGCAGTTCTTC. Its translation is CASSPKLNEQFF.

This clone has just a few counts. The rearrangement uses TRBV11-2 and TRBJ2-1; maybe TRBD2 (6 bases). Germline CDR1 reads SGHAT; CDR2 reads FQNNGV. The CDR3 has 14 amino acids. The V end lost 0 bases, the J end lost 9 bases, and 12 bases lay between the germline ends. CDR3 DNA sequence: TGTGCCAGCAGCTTAGATCCCCCTAGCGCTGAGCAGTTCTTC. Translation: CASSLDPPSAEQFF.

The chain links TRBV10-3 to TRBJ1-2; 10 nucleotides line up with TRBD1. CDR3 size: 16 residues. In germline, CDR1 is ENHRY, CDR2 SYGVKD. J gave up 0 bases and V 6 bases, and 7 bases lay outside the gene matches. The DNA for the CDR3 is TGTGCCATCAGAGACGACAGGGGGCTAGCTAACTATGGCTACACCTTC. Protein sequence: CAIRDDRGLANYGYTF.

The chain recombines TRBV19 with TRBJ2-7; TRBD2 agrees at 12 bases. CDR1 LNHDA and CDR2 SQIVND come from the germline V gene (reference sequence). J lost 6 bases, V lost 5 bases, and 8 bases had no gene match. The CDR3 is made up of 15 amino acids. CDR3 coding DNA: TGTGCCAGTAGTGGGGGGACTAGCGGGCCCTTCGAGCAGTACTTC. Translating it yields CASSGGTSGPFEQYF. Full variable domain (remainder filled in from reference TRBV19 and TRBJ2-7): DGGITQSPKYLFRKEGQNVTLSCEQNLNHDAMYWYRQDPGQGLRLIYYSQIVNDFQKGDIAEGYSVSREKKESFPLTVTSAQKNPTAFYLCASSGGTSGPFEQYFGPGTRLTVT.

CDR3 amino acids: CASSYRQGGKNEAFF. CDR3 coding DNA: TGTGCCAGCAGTTACCGACAGGGAGGTAAGAATGAAGCTTTCTTT. The rearrangement links TRBV6-5 to TRBJ1-1; 7 bases line up with TRBD1. The V and J ends lost 2 bases and 7 bases, in that order; junction bases with no gene match: 10. The germline V gene encodes CDR1 MNHEY and CDR2 SVGAGI. The CDR3 is 15 amino acids.

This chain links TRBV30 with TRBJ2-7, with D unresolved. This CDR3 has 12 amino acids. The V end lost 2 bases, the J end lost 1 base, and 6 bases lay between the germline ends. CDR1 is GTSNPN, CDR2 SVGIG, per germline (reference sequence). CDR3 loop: CAWSQQSYEQYF. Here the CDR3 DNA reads TGTGCCTGGAGTCAACAGTCCTACGAGCAGTACTTC.